Following are 19 T cell receptor beta chains from one sample sequenced in a study of regulatory T cells in long-lasting Graves disease. Time point: newly diagnosed GD, antithyroid drugs for less than 3 months. From RNA extracted from PBMCs, the TCR library was made. Combining iRepertoire HTBI primers with Arm-PCR of CDR3 regions, the authors built TCR beta libraries. Using its own MiXCR run on the multiplex PCR reads, TCRdb lists one record per CDR3 protein. Of 400,000 to 550,000 distinct CDR3 sequences listed, 15% are singletons. This same sample was also part of a study on T cells in Graves' hyperthyroidism and ophthalmopathy.

This specimen consisted of peripheral blood mononuclear cells (PBMCs), obtained at new diagnosis, from a patient treated with antithyroid drugs. The receptors come from a woman in her thirties with Graves disease.

The chain recombines TRBV5-8 with TRBJ1-3; tentatively, D is TRBD1 (5 bases). The CDR3 is 14 amino acids. Germline lookup yields CDR1 SGHTS and CDR2 YDEGEE. V was cut by 3 bases and J by 4 bases, with 11 bases left in between. CDR3 sequence (DNA): TGTGCCAGCAGCTCGGCAGGGTACGGAAACACCATATATTTT. Residues: CASSSAGYGNTIYF. The full variable domain, in which reference TRBV5-8 and TRBJ1-3 provide the parts outside the CDR3, is EAGVTQSPTHLIKTRGQQATLRCSPISGHTSVYWYQQALGLGLQFLLWYDEGEERNRGNFPPRFSGRQFPNYSSELNVNALELEDSALYLCASSSAGYGNTIYFGEGSWLTVV.

This clonotype has just a few counts. This chain uses TRBV30 with TRBJ2-7, with D maybe TRBD2 (5 bases). The CDR3 is 12 amino acids. V lost 1 base and J 6 bases, leaving 10 bases between the germline ends. The germline V gene has CDR1 GTSNPN and CDR2 SVGIG (reference sequence). CDR3: CAWSALEGEQYF. In DNA form, the CDR3 reads TGTGCCTGGAGTGCTCTAGAGGGCGAGCAGTACTTC.

There are many counts of this clonotype. The rearrangement joins TRBV18 to TRBJ2-2; TRBD2 aligns across 10 bases. The V gene's germline CDR1 is KGHSH and CDR2 LQKENI. The J segment lost 2 bases and the V segment lost 2 bases, leaving 2 bases of the junction unmatched. The CDR3 spans 16 residues. The CDR3 is CASSPTSGANTGELFF. As DNA, the CDR3 is TGTGCCAGCTCACCAACTAGCGGGGCTAACACCGGGGAGCTGTTTTTT.

The V and J genes are TRBV11-3 and TRBJ2-1; D possibly corresponds to TRBD2 (5 bases). Trimming took off 4 bases at V and 1 base at J, with 20 bases between the two ends. This CDR3 is built from 18 residues. In germline, CDR1 is SGHNT, CDR2 YENEEA. The CDR3 DNA follows: TGTGCCAGCAGCTCAATCAGACTTGAACGGGGTTCCTACAATGAGCAGTTCTTC. Protein sequence: CASSSIRLERGSYNEQFF.

This clonotype occurred many times. The V call is TRBV3-1, the J call TRBJ1-2; D possibly corresponds to TRBD1 (6 bases). CDR1 and CDR2 from the germline V gene are LGHDT and YNNKEL (reference sequence). The CDR3 runs to 13 residues. Trimming removed 5 bases at V and 6 bases at J, with 13 bases between. CDR3 in amino acids: CASSGAHRDGYTF. CDR3 DNA sequence: TGTGCCAGCAGCGGCGCGCACAGGGATGGCTACACCTTC. The full variable domain, rest sourced from reference TRBV3-1 and TRBJ1-2, is DTAVSQTPKYLVTQMGNDKSIKCEQNLGHDTMYWYKQDSKKFLKIMFSYNNKELIINETVPNRFSPKSPDKAHLNLHINSLELGDSAVYFCASSGAHRDGYTFGSGTRLTVV.

This chain connects TRBV14 to TRBJ2-7, with D possibly being TRBD1 (6 bases). Trimming shortened V by 0 bases and J by 0 bases, and 15 bases separated the two germline ends. The CDR3 extends over 17 amino acids. The germline CDR1 and CDR2 sequences are SGHDN and FVKESK. This CDR3 reads CASSQDPRTELSYEQYF. The CDR3 DNA reads TGTGCCAGCAGCCAAGATCCCCGGACAGAACTCTCCTACGAGCAGTACTTC.

This clonotype showed up many times. As DNA, the CDR3 is TGCAGCGTTGAAGATCCTGTCCTATACGAGCAGTACTTC. It translates to CSVEDPVLYEQYF. The V call is TRBV29-1, the J call TRBJ2-7; D is unclear. Between the trimmed V and J ends, which lost 0 bases and 4 bases, there was a span of 10 bases. The CDR3 loop spans 13 amino acids. The germline V gene encodes CDR1 SQVTM and CDR2 ANQGSEA.

V is TRBV29-1 and J is TRBJ1-1; no reliable D call. CDR1 and CDR2 from the germline V gene are SQVTM and ANQGSEA. Between the trimmed V and J ends, which lost 6 bases and 4 bases, there was a span of 18 bases. The CDR3 extends over 14 amino acids. Written as DNA, the CDR3 is TGCAGCGTGGAACTCAAATCCTGGCTCACTGAAGCTTTCTTT. Residues: CSVELKSWLTEAFF.

In this sample, this clonotype turned up a few times. This chain uses TRBV5-1 with TRBJ2-3; tentatively, D is TRBD2 (6 bases). Trimming shortened V by 0 bases and J by 2 bases, and 16 bases separated the two germline ends. CDR1 and CDR2 (germline): SGHRS, YFSETQ. The CDR3 sequence is 17 residues long. CDR3 sequence reads: CASSLVVAGGPTDTQYF. The CDR3, as DNA: TGCGCCAGCAGCTTGGTAGTAGCCGGGGGTCCCACAGATACGCAGTATTTT.

This clonotype has a count of ten or more. The rearrangement links TRBV30 to TRBJ2-2; D not resolved. The V gene's germline CDR1 is GTSNPN and CDR2 SVGIG (reference sequence). The CDR3 sequence is 13 residues long. Deletions cut 0 bases from V and 5 bases from J, with 7 bases between. In DNA form, the CDR3 reads TGTGCCTGGAGTGTACAGCTAACCGGGGAGCTGTTTTTT. It is translated as CAWSVQLTGELFF.

The chain recombines TRBV5-1 with TRBJ1-3, with D unclear. Germline V lookup: CDR1 SGHRS, CDR2 YFSETQ. CDR3 length: 14 residues. V dropped 0 bases and J dropped 2 bases, with 6 bases sitting between them. The CDR3, as DNA: TGCGCCAGCAGCTTGGAGAAAGCTGGAAACACCATATATTTT. Translated: CASSLEKAGNTIYF.

This clonotype was seen a few times. The junction shows a germline mismatch at one end, possibly a read error. The CDR3 region has the DNA TGTGCCAGCAGTTTGGCGATCGGGGGGCTGTTTTTT. Protein: CASSLAIGGLFF. The genes are TRBV12-3 or TRBV12-4 and TRBJ2-2; possible D gene TRBD2, 6 bases. CDR3 size: 12 residues.

Note on this clonotype: A much larger clone lies one base from this, so it may be a read error. This chain connects TRBV6-2 or TRBV6-3 to TRBJ2-1; D is ambiguous. This CDR3 is built from 14 residues. Looked up from germline, CDR1 is MNHEY and CDR2 is SVGEGT. With 5 bases removed from V and 13 bases from J, the gap between germline ends came to 21 bases. In DNA form, the CDR3 reads TGTGCCAGCAGTGAGAGTTCACTTCGAGAGACCCAGTTCTTC. It encodes CASSESSLRETQFF.

This clonotype showed up just a few times. The chain joins TRBV15 to TRBJ1-5; D uncertain. Trimming took 0 bases from V and 6 from J, leaving 12 bases between them. The V gene's germline CDR1 is LNHNV and CDR2 YYDKDF (reference sequence). The CDR3 is 15 amino acids. CDR3 residues: CATSRDTTVAQPQHF. CDR3 in DNA: TGTGCCACCAGCAGAGATACAACGGTTGCTCAGCCCCAGCATTTT.

This clonotype was found many times. The genes are TRBV20-1 and TRBJ2-7; 9 positions agree with TRBD2. CDR3 length: 15 residues. Germline CDR1 and CDR2: DFQATT and SNEGSKA (reference sequence). V was pared by 6 bases and J by 3 bases, with 12 bases of the junction left unmatched. This CDR3 reads CSAGEGLAGLYEQYF. The DNA of the CDR3 is TGCAGTGCAGGGGAGGGGCTAGCGGGACTCTACGAGCAGTACTTC.

This clonotype was observed many times. The V gene is TRBV3-1, the J gene TRBJ2-7; D may match TRBD1 or TRBD2 (5 bases each). V dropped 1 base and J dropped 10 bases, with 14 bases sitting between them. This CDR3 region has 13 residues. Germline V gene sequence: CDR1 LGHDT, CDR2 YNNKEL (reference sequence). CDR3: CASSQVSVGDQYF. Here the CDR3 DNA reads TGTGCCAGCAGCCAAGTATCCGTGGGGGACCAGTACTTC.

The rearrangement links TRBV4-1 to TRBJ2-1, with D unresolved. Germline V CDR1 and CDR2: MGHRA, YSYEKL. The CDR3 length is 16 residues. The V end was cut by 0 bases, the J end by 0 bases, with 9 bases between. The CDR3: CASSQDAHSSYNEQFF. CDR3 coding DNA: TGCGCCAGCAGCCAAGATGCCCATAGCTCCTACAATGAGCAGTTCTTC.

This sequence joins TRBV13 and TRBJ1-5; D remains ambiguous. This CDR3 spans 15 amino acids. The germline V and J ends were trimmed by 5 bases and 5 bases, with 16 bases remaining between them. Looked up from germline, CDR1 is PRHDT and CDR2 is FYEKMQ (reference sequence). The CDR3 DNA follows: TGTGCCAGCAGCGTGGGAGGGCGAGCGGATCAGCCCCAGCATTTT. Translation: CASSVGGRADQPQHF.

The CDR3 region has the DNA TGTGCCAGCAGCTCAACACTAGCAGCAGATACGCAGTATTTT. Its protein is CASSSTLAADTQYF. The rearrangement links TRBV7-3 to TRBJ2-3; tentatively, D is TRBD2 (6 bases). Per germline, CDR1 SGHTA and CDR2 FQGTGA. The CDR3 covers 14 residues. Trimming cost V 4 bases and J 4 bases, with 12 bases left between them.